Listed below are T cell receptor beta chains from one sample, sequenced in a study of blood T cell repertoires in COVID-19. Assay used: immunoSEQ multiplex PCR; TCRdb lists only in-frame clones, some missing. The top ten hold about 5.4% of the sample, which has roughly 360,000 clones, less than 90% seen once. The specimen was PBMCs or T cells enriched from blood (not recorded which). All receptors derive from a woman between 45 and 60 years old who had recovered from COVID-19. Both conserved end residues are part of each CDR3. The D gene is left open where the match is weak. Part of the rows lack a size; the others show once, few, many or a class for expanded clones.

clone size: -; D gene: TRBD2; J gene: TRBJ2-1; V gene: TRBV7-6; CDR3 protein: CASSSSGVGGEQFF; CDR3 DNA: TGTGCCAGCAGCTCTAGCGGGGTGGGAGGTGAGCAGTTCTTC
clone size: -; D gene: -; J gene: TRBJ1-2; V gene: TRBV5-6; CDR3 protein: CATNRSPHLYGYTF; CDR3 DNA: TGTGCCACCAACAGGTCCCCCCATCTTTATGGCTACACCTTC
clone size: -; D gene: TRBD1; J gene: TRBJ2-7; V gene: TRBV29-1; CDR3 protein: CSVQTGSSYEQYF; CDR3 DNA: TGCAGCGTTCAGACAGGGAGCTCCTACGAGCAGTACTTC
clone size: once; D gene: -; J gene: TRBJ1-6; V gene: TRBV7-8; CDR3 protein: CASSLAGMDSPLHF; CDR3 DNA: TGTGCCAGCAGCTTGGCAGGGATGGATTCACCCCTCCACTTT
clone size: once; D gene: -; J gene: TRBJ1-5; V gene: TRBV25-1; CDR3 protein: CATQTGDQPQHF; CDR3 DNA: TGTGCCACCCAGACGGGTGATCAGCCCCAGCATTTT
clone size: -; D gene: TRBD1; J gene: TRBJ2-2; V gene: TRBV7-3; CDR3 protein: CASSQTGFTGELFF; CDR3 DNA: TGTGCCAGCAGCCAGACAGGGTTCACCGGGGAGCTGTTTTTT
clone size: -; D gene: -; J gene: TRBJ1-1; V gene: TRBV11-3; CDR3 protein: CASSLRSEANTEAFF; CDR3 DNA: TGTGCCAGCAGCTTAAGGTCGGAGGCGAACACTGAAGCTTTCTTT
clone size: -; D gene: -; J gene: TRBJ1-2; V gene: TRBV19; CDR3 protein: CAVNEPYGYTF; CDR3 DNA: TGTGCCGTAAACGAGCCTTATGGCTACACCTTC
clone size: -; D gene: TRBD1; J gene: TRBJ2-2; V gene: TRBV7-9; CDR3 protein: CASSSPSGTGITGELFF; CDR3 DNA: TGTGCCAGCAGCTCGCCTTCCGGGACAGGGATCACCGGGGAGCTGTTTTTT
clone size: -; D gene: -; J gene: TRBJ1-5; V gene: TRBV19; CDR3 protein: CASSTTLISNQPQHF; CDR3 DNA: TGTGCCAGTAGTACCACTCTAATTAGCAATCAGCCCCAGCATTTT
clone size: few; D gene: -; J gene: TRBJ2-1; V gene: TRBV7-9; CDR3 protein: CASSSGGGVYNEQFF; CDR3 DNA: TGTGCCAGCAGCTCAGGAGGAGGGGTTTACAATGAGCAGTTCTTC
clone size: -; D gene: TRBD1; J gene: TRBJ1-1; V gene: TRBV7-2; CDR3 protein: CASSYRGRTEAFF; CDR3 DNA: TGTGCCAGCAGCTACAGGGGGCGCACTGAAGCTTTCTTT
clone size: few; D gene: -; J gene: TRBJ1-1; V gene: TRBV27; CDR3 protein: CASSLNRRGTEAFF; CDR3 DNA: TGTGCCAGCAGTTTAAATCGGCGGGGGACTGAAGCTTTCTTT
clone size: -; D gene: -; J gene: TRBJ1-3; V gene: TRBV19; CDR3 protein: CASIQTHSPNTIYF; CDR3 DNA: TGTGCCAGTATCCAGACACACTCCCCAAACACCATATATTTT
clone size: -; D gene: TRBD1; J gene: TRBJ2-1; V gene: TRBV15; CDR3 protein: CATSSTDRGLFYNEQFF; CDR3 DNA: TGTGCCACCAGCAGCACAGACAGGGGGCTTTTCTACAATGAGCAGTTCTTC
clone size: -; D gene: TRBD1; J gene: TRBJ2-1; V gene: TRBV6-5; CDR3 protein: CASSPQGALFNEQFF; CDR3 DNA: TGTGCCAGCAGTCCACAGGGGGCGCTTTTTAATGAGCAGTTCTTC
clone size: -; D gene: -; J gene: TRBJ1-2; V gene: TRBV6-2/TRBV6-3; CDR3 protein: CASSPSSARYGYTF; CDR3 DNA: TGTGCCAGCAGCCCTAGTAGCGCCCGCTATGGCTACACCTTC
clone size: once; D gene: -; J gene: TRBJ1-1; V gene: TRBV5-4; CDR3 protein: CASSQQDSVTEAFF; CDR3 DNA: TGTGCCAGCAGCCAACAGGACAGCGTCACTGAAGCTTTCTTT
clone size: -; D gene: TRBD2; J gene: TRBJ2-3; V gene: TRBV5-1; CDR3 protein: CASSLRTSDPLEQYF; CDR3 DNA: TGCGCCAGCAGCTTGAGAACTAGCGACCCCCTTGAGCAGTATTTT
clone size: -; D gene: -; J gene: TRBJ1-1; V gene: TRBV11-3; CDR3 protein: CASSLDRGRAEAFF; CDR3 DNA: TGTGCCAGCAGCTTAGATCGAGGGAGGGCTGAAGCTTTCTTT
clone size: -; D gene: -; J gene: TRBJ1-5; V gene: TRBV7-2; CDR3 protein: CASSLDGSEKPQHF; CDR3 DNA: TGTGCCAGCAGCTTAGACGGGAGCGAGAAGCCCCAGCATTTT
clone size: -; D gene: TRBD2; J gene: TRBJ2-3; V gene: TRBV7-2; CDR3 protein: CASSPRGGFTDTQYF; CDR3 DNA: TGTGCCAGCAGCCCACGGGGGGGATTCACAGATACGCAGTATTTT
clone size: -; D gene: -; J gene: TRBJ2-7; V gene: TRBV6-5; CDR3 protein: CASSREGTYEQYF; CDR3 DNA: TGTGCCAGCAGCCGGGAAGGAACCTACGAGCAGTACTTC
clone size: -; D gene: -; J gene: TRBJ1-1; V gene: TRBV30; CDR3 protein: CAWTGAMNTEAFF; CDR3 DNA: TGTGCCTGGACAGGGGCAATGAACACTGAAGCTTTCTTT
clone size: -; D gene: -; J gene: TRBJ1-6; V gene: TRBV3-1/TRBV3-2; CDR3 protein: CASRPTGLSSPLHF; CDR3 DNA: TGTGCCAGCAGACCGACAGGATTAAGTTCACCCCTCCACTTT
clone size: few; D gene: -; J gene: TRBJ1-5; V gene: TRBV6-1; CDR3 protein: CASSENQGWSQPQHF; CDR3 DNA: TGTGCCAGCAGTGAAAACCAGGGATGGTCTCAGCCCCAGCATTTT
clone size: -; D gene: -; J gene: TRBJ2-3; V gene: TRBV7-2; CDR3 protein: CASSFGWATDTQYF; CDR3 DNA: TGTGCCAGCAGCTTCGGCTGGGCCACAGATACGCAGTATTTT
clone size: -; D gene: TRBD1; J gene: TRBJ1-5; V gene: TRBV7-8; CDR3 protein: CASSSTGGHNQPQHF; CDR3 DNA: TGTGCCAGCAGCTCGACAGGGGGGCATAATCAGCCCCAGCATTTT
clone size: few; D gene: -; J gene: TRBJ1-4; V gene: TRBV7-9; CDR3 protein: CASAMAETTNEKLFF; CDR3 DNA: TGTGCCAGCGCAATGGCGGAAACAACTAATGAAAAACTGTTTTTT
clone size: -; D gene: TRBD2; J gene: TRBJ2-2; V gene: TRBV13; CDR3 protein: CASNLRGLGPGELFF; CDR3 DNA: TGTGCCAGCAACCTCAGAGGACTAGGTCCCGGGGAGCTGTTTTTT
clone size: -; D gene: -; J gene: TRBJ2-1; V gene: TRBV12-3/TRBV12-4; CDR3 protein: CASRNMFWEQFF; CDR3 DNA: TGTGCCAGCAGGAACATGTTTTGGGAGCAGTTCTTC
clone size: -; D gene: TRBD2; J gene: TRBJ2-2; V gene: TRBV19; CDR3 protein: CASSIHITGGLAGVPGELFF; CDR3 DNA: TGTGCCAGTAGCATCCATATCACGGGAGGACTAGCGGGAGTGCCCGGGGAGCTGTTTTTT
clone size: -; D gene: -; J gene: TRBJ2-7; V gene: TRBV21-1; CDR3 protein: CASRGQGKYEQYF; CDR3 DNA: TGTGCCAGCAGAGGGCAGGGGAAGTACGAGCAGTACTTC
clone size: -; D gene: -; J gene: TRBJ2-3; V gene: TRBV19; CDR3 protein: CASRDSVADTQYF; CDR3 DNA: TGTGCCAGTAGAGACAGCGTGGCAGATACGCAGTATTTT
clone size: -; D gene: -; J gene: TRBJ1-1; V gene: TRBV12-3/TRBV12-4; CDR3 protein: CASMTRTQGEAFF; CDR3 DNA: TGTGCCAGTATGACTCGGACCCAGGGGGAAGCTTTCTTT
clone size: few; D gene: -; J gene: TRBJ2-3; V gene: TRBV30; CDR3 protein: CAWSVNGSKENTDTQYF; CDR3 DNA: TGTGCCTGGAGTGTTAACGGGAGTAAGGAGAACACAGATACGCAGTATTTT
clone size: few; D gene: -; J gene: TRBJ1-1; V gene: TRBV6-5; CDR3 protein: CASGDPGVTTEAFF; CDR3 DNA: TGTGCCAGCGGGGATCCGGGGGTTACCACTGAAGCTTTCTTT
clone size: -; D gene: -; J gene: TRBJ1-2; V gene: TRBV3-1/TRBV3-2; CDR3 protein: CASSQQGGSTYGYTF; CDR3 DNA: TGTGCCAGCAGCCAACAGGGAGGGTCTACCTATGGCTACACCTTC
clone size: -; D gene: -; J gene: TRBJ1-2; V gene: TRBV5-6; CDR3 protein: CASRLDSMVSNYGYTF; CDR3 DNA: TGTGCCAGCAGGTTGGACAGTATGGTTAGTAACTATGGCTACACCTTC
clone size: once; D gene: -; J gene: TRBJ1-6; V gene: TRBV7-9; CDR3 protein: CASSFSGSPLHF; CDR3 DNA: TGTGCCAGCAGCTTTAGTGGTTCACCCCTCCACTTT
clone size: -; D gene: -; J gene: TRBJ1-2; V gene: TRBV3-1/TRBV3-2; CDR3 protein: CASSQDAGWDGYTF; CDR3 DNA: TGTGCCAGCAGCCAAGATGCAGGGTGGGATGGCTACACCTTC
clone size: -; D gene: -; J gene: TRBJ1-6; V gene: TRBV27; CDR3 protein: CASGSRRGNSPLHF; CDR3 DNA: TGTGCCAGCGGGTCGCGCAGGGGAAATTCACCCCTCCACTTT